This T cell receptor (beta chain) was identified during a study of T cell responses to AZD1222 COVID-19 vaccine. Whole-study findings and limits: Within unmutated variant regions lay the reported targets of nearly half of spike-specific TCRs.

Points on this clone: The antigen remains unidentified.

The protocol was immunoSEQ multiplex PCR, while the TCRdb copy is restricted to in-frame clones and leaves out a portion. This table holds under 300,000 clones, over 90% found once. Germline V gene data show CDR1 as SGHNT and CDR2 as YENEEA. The CDR3 has 14 amino acids. With 4 bases clipped from V and 9 bases from J, the junction kept 8 bases outside the gene matches. The sequence came from an adult in good health. Sequences were derived from peripheral blood, sampled on day 0 of AZD1222 vaccination. The gene calls are TRBV11-3 and TRBJ2-1; 8 bases agree with TRBD2. CDR3 DNA: TGTGCCAGCAGCTCGAGTAGCGGGACGGTTGAGCAGTTCTTC. It translates to CASSSSSGTVEQFF.